The 14 T cell receptor beta chains given below trace back to one sample, sequenced in a study of beta chain features in type 1 diabetes. The study reverse transcribed the entire isolated RNA, so it sequenced expressed TCRB transcripts. Profiling relied on immunoSEQ multiplex PCR, and the TCRdb table lists in-frame clones only, not all of them. The sample holds more than 350,000 clones, over 10% seen once. The sequenced material came from naive CD4+ T cells from blood. The receptors derive from a woman under 30 in good health.

This clone was counted a few times. CDR3 sequence (DNA): TGTGCCAGCTCACCTCCGGCAGGGTACCAAGAGACCCAGTACTTC. It encodes CASSPPAGYQETQYF. The genes are TRBV18 and TRBJ2-5, with D perhaps TRBD1 (5 bases). Between the trimmed V and J ends, which lost 3 bases and 0 bases, there was a span of 11 bases. Germline V gene lookup returns CDR1 KGHSH and CDR2 LQKENI. The CDR3 has 15 amino acids.

This clone showed up just a few times. This chain uses TRBV29-1 with TRBJ1-1; D gene unclear. The CDR3 is made up of 13 amino acids. Trimming left V 1 base short and J 1 base short, with 7 bases between. The V gene's germline CDR1 is SQVTM and CDR2 ANQGSEA. The CDR3 bases are TGCAGCGTTGAAGGGTCTAAGAACACTGAAGCTTTCTTT. It is translated as CSVEGSKNTEAFF. Using reference TRBV29-1 and TRBJ1-1 for the parts outside the CDR3, the full variable domain is SAVISQKPSRDICQRGTSLTIQCQVDSQVTMMFWYRQQPGQSLTLIATANQGSEATYESGFVIDKFPISRPNLTFSTLTVSNMSPEDSSIYLCSVEGSKNTEAFFGQGTRLTVV.

The table lists this clone with a few counts. The chain combines TRBV29-1 with TRBJ2-7; 8 bases are a match to TRBD2. This CDR3 has 12 residues. With 4 bases clipped from V and 5 bases from J, the junction kept 4 bases outside the gene matches. CDR1 SQVTM and CDR2 ANQGSEA come from the germline V gene. CDR3 bases: TGCAGCGTTGTTTCCGGGGGGGACGAGCAGTACGTC. Translated: CSVVSGGDEQYV.

The rearrangement links TRBV27 to TRBJ2-7; weak D call: TRBD2 (5 bases). V dropped 5 bases and J dropped 0 bases, with 17 bases sitting between them. This CDR3 is 16 amino acids long. Germline CDR1 MNHEY, CDR2 SMNVEV (reference sequence). The CDR3 is CASSPPRRRFSYEQYF. In DNA, the CDR3 is TGTGCCAGCAGTCCCCCGCGACGGAGGTTCTCCTACGAGCAGTACTTC.

This clone was counted a few times. V usage is TRBV7-3 and J usage is TRBJ2-7; the D is unclear. Germline V CDR1 and CDR2: SGHTA, FQGTGA. The CDR3 loop spans 14 amino acids. V was cut by 5 bases and J by 0 bases, with 11 bases left in between. The CDR3 region is CASSPSPFSYEQYF. In nucleotides, the CDR3 is TGTGCCAGCAGCCCCTCCCCCTTCTCCTACGAGCAGTACTTC.

The chain has TRBV29-1 and TRBJ1-4; a weak D match, TRBD1 (5 bases). Germline lookup yields CDR1 SQVTM and CDR2 ANQGSEA. The CDR3 sequence is 11 residues long. With 8 bases removed from V and 5 bases from J, the gap between germline ends came to 9 bases. The CDR3 protein is CSLWDNEKLFF. For the CDR3, the DNA is TGCAGCCTCTGGGACAATGAAAAACTGTTTTTT.

The CDR3 DNA reads TGTGCCAGCAGTGTTTCGGGACAGGGCACGGACACTGAAGCTTTCTTT. Protein: CASSVSGQGTDTEAFF. The chain has TRBV2 and TRBJ1-1, with 9 bases matching TRBD1. There are 16 residues in the CDR3. Germline lookup yields CDR1 SNHLY and CDR2 FYNNEI. J was trimmed by 3 bases and V by 4 bases; bases with no gene match: 9.

The chain is built from TRBV5-1 and TRBJ2-1; TRBD2 aligns across 9 bases. This CDR3 is built from 14 residues. V dropped 2 bases and J dropped 7; count of bases not matched to a gene: 4. Germline CDR1 reads SGHRS; CDR2 reads YFSETQ. This chain's CDR3 is CASSLRTSANEQFF. As DNA, the CDR3 is TGCGCCAGCAGCTTAAGGACTAGCGCGAATGAGCAGTTCTTC.

The J gene is TRBJ2-7, the V gene TRBV29-1, with D possibly being TRBD2 (7 bases). Deletions cut 3 bases from V and 1 base from J, with 16 bases between. CDR3 length: 15 residues. Per germline, CDR1 SQVTM and CDR2 ANQGSEA. In DNA form, the CDR3 reads TGCAGCGTTGATTTGGGCAGGGGACTATCCTACGAGCAGTACTTC. It is translated as CSVDLGRGLSYEQYF.

This clone was found a few times. V and J are TRBV7-2 and TRBJ1-6, with 9 bases that match TRBD1. With 0 bases clipped from V and 7 bases from J, the junction kept 4 bases outside the gene matches. This CDR3 region has 16 residues. Germline V gives CDR1 SGHTA, CDR2 FQGNSA. For the CDR3, the DNA is TGTGCCAGCAGCTTAGCGCGCGGGACAGGGAATTCACCCCTCCACTTT. Its protein product is CASSLARGTGNSPLHF.

V usage is TRBV5-1 and J usage is TRBJ2-5, with 12 bases fitting TRBD1. CDR1 and CDR2 from the germline V gene are SGHRS and YFSETQ. J lost 4 bases, V lost 4 bases, and 5 bases had no gene match. The CDR3 is made up of 15 amino acids. The CDR3, as DNA: TGCGCCAGCAGCATGGGACAGGGGGCGCGAGAGACCCAGTACTTC. Its protein product is CASSMGQGARETQYF.

This chain joins TRBV29-1 and TRBJ2-5, with 7 bases that match TRBD1. The CDR3 spans 13 residues. J lost 5 bases, V lost 3 bases, and 6 bases had no gene match. Germline V CDR1 and CDR2: SQVTM, ANQGSEA. CDR3 in DNA: TGCAGCGTTGACAGGGGGAAATGGGAGACCCAGTACTTC. Protein product: CSVDRGKWETQYF.

In its sample, this clone was seen a few times. The V and J genes are TRBV30 and TRBJ2-4; 10 nucleotides line up with TRBD2. The germline gives CDR1 GTSNPN, CDR2 SVGIG (reference sequence). Losses at the gene ends were 5 bases for V and 3 bases for J; bases not matched to a gene: 1. CDR3 size: 13 residues. CDR3 sequence (DNA): TGTGCCTGGCGGACTAGCGGCAAAAACATTCAGTACTTC. This sequence encodes CAWRTSGKNIQYF.

Only a few counts were recorded for this clone. The chain combines TRBV28 with TRBJ2-5; TRBD2 matches at 7 bases. The V segment lost 5 bases and the J segment 2 bases; nucleotides outside the gene matches: 5. This CDR3 comprises 14 residues. In germline, CDR1 is MDHEN, CDR2 SYDVKM. For the CDR3, the DNA is TGTGCCAGCAGTCTGGCGCGGGGGCAAGAGACCCAGTACTTC. Its translation: CASSLARGQETQYF.